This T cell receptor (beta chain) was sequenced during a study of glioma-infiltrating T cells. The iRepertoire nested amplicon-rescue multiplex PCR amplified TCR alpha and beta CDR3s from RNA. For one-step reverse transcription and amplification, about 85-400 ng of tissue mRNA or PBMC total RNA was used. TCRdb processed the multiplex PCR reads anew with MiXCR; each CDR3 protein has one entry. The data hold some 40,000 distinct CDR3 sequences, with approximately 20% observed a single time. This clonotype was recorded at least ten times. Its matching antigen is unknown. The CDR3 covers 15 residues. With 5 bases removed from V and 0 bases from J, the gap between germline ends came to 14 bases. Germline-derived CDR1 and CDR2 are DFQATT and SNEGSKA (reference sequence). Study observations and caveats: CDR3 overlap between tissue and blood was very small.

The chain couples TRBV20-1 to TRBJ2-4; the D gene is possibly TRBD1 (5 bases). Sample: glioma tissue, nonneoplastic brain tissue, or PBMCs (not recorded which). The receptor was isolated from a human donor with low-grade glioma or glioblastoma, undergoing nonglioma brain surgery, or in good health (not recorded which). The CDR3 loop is CSAPRQSLAKNIQYF. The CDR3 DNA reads TGCAGTGCTCCCCGACAGTCTCTAGCCAAAAACATTCAGTACTTC.